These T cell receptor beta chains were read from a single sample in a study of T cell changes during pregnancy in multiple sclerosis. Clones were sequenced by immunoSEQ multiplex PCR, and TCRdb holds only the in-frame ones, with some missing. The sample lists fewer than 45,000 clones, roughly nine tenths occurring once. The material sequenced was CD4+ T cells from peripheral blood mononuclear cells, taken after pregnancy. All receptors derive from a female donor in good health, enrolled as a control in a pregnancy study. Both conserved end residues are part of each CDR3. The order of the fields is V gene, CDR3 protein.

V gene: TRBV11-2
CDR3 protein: CASSRGGLAGVKNIQYF

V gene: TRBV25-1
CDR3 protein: CASSELWDRGDGYTF

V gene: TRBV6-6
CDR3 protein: CASSWGQGGGNQPQHF

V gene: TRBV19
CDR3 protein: CATLQGGTGYSEAFF

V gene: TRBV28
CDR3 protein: CASTGNTEAFF

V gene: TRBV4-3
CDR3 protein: CASSQNSGLATPGELFF

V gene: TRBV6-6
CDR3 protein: CAGMATGFNYGYTF

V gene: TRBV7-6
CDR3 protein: CASSLDGTSGGTQYF

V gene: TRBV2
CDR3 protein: CASSGGRGRSGELFF

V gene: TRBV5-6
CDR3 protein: CASSLAGGTYNEQFF

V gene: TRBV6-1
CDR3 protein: CASSVGSRTSGNTIYF

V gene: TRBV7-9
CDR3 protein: CASRPGTGEKLFF

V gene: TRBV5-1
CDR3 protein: CASSLEGVGYEQYF

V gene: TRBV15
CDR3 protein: CATSRDFPAAGGIMGNEQFF

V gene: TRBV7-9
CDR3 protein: CASSLIGQETNYEQYF

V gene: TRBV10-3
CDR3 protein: CAISKTGVETQYF

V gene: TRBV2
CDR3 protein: CASRELRGSTYEQYF

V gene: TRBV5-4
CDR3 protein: CASSLRQGGTDTQYF

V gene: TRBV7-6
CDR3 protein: CASSLAYSSREYSYEQYF

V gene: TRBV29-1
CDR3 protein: CSVGSGRTGELFF

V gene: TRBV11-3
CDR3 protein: CASSGEVNTGELFF

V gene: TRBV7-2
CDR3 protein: CASSLGGLYQETQYF